This T cell receptor (beta chain) stems from a study of cytomegalovirus exposure and HLA in healthy donors. Points from the study as a whole: Productive rates of about 90% or about 30% were seen for most TCR beta V segments in an earlier analysis.

On this clone itself: Antigen: not known.

The V gene lost 7 bases and the J gene lost 2 bases, with 12 bases spanning the gap. The CDR3 sequence is 14 residues long. Germline loops: CDR1 LNHDA, CDR2 SQIVND (reference sequence). PCR used 60 Vbeta primers and 13 Jbeta primers. Assay used: immunoSEQ multiplex PCR; TCRdb lists only in-frame clones, some missing. This table has some 200,000 clones, roughly 89% appearing once. V usage is TRBV19 and J usage is TRBJ1-3; D is possibly TRBD1 (5 bases). The source of this sequence is a woman between 18 and 29 years old in good health and CMV-seronegative. The sample comprised PBMCs. CDR3 DNA sequence: TGTGCCAGTACTTCAGGGAATACTGGAAACACCATATATTTT. The encoded protein is CASTSGNTGNTIYF.